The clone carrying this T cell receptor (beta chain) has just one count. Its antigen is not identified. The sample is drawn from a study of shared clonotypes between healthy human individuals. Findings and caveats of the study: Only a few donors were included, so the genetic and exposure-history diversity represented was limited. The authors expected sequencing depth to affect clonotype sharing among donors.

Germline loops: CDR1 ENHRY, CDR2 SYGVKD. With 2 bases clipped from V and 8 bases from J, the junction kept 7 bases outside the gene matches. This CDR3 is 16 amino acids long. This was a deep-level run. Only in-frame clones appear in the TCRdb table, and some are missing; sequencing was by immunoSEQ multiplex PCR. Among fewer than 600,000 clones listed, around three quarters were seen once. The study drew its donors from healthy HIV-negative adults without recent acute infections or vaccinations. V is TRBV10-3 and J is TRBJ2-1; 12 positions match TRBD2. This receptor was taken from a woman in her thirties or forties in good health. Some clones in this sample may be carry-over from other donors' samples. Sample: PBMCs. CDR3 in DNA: TGTGCCATCAGTGAGAGGTCTAGCGGGAGGGTCTATGAGCAGTTCTTC. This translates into CAISERSSGRVYEQFF.